Here is one T cell receptor (beta chain) with its context. The data stem from a study of blood T cell repertoires in COVID-19. Study details: Samples came from the United States, Italy and Spain, spanning acute and convalescent COVID-19. T cells, B-cell-depleted T cells, or PBMCs provided the cDNA or gDNA that served as material.

Authors' methods: Nucleated cell counts were estimated from reference gene primer amplification. Only in-frame clones appear in the TCRdb table, and some are missing; sequencing was by immunoSEQ multiplex PCR. V and J calls plus clone size are reproduced from that table; the DNA served to infer D and trimming. The repertoire holds roughly 440,000 clones, with approximately 90% as singletons. The CDR3 loop spans 17 amino acids. Trimming took 0 bases from V and 2 from J; bases not matched to a gene: 7. Germline values: CDR1 SGDLS, CDR2 YYNGEE. Followed longitudinally, the Seattle patients had been enrolled during active infection.

The chain employs TRBV9 and TRBJ2-3; TRBD2 agrees at 9 bases. Sequenced: peripheral blood. The receptor's source is a woman between 45 and 65 years old with COVID-19, enrolled during active disease. The CDR3 protein is CASSVDVSGGTTDTQYF. Written as DNA, the CDR3 is TGTGCCAGCAGCGTAGACGTAAGCGGGGGGACCACAGATACGCAGTATTTT. Complete variable domain (other parts from reference TRBV9 and TRBJ2-3): DSGVTQTPKHLITATGQRVTLRCSPRSGDLSVYWYQQSLDQGLQFLIQYYNGEERAKGNILERFSAQQFPDLHSELNLSSLELGDSALYFCASSVDVSGGTTDTQYFGPGTRLTVL.